Listed below are T cell receptor beta chains from one sample, sequenced in a study of CD8 T cell repertoires and HIV-1 epitope variants. Their cognate antigens are unknown. Libraries were prepared by immunoSEQ multiplex PCR; TCRdb keeps only in-frame clonotypes and omits some of them. The data show 4,500 to 7,000 clones, with about 65% seen just once and roughly 40% held by the top ten. Material: cultured CD8+ T cells derived from PBMCs. These receptors came from a male donor with HIV. The CDR3 runs from the conserved cysteine through the conserved F or W. Fields, in order: J gene, V gene, D gene, clone size, CDR3 protein, CDR3 DNA. D genes are given only for firm matches. Size values are once, few and many counts, or a class for expanded clones, and some rows have none.

j_gene: TRBJ2-7; v_gene: TRBV30; d_gene: NA; abundance: NA; CDR3aa: CAWSGDGYEQYF; CDR3nt: TGTGCCTGGAGCGGGGACGGCTACGAGCAGTACTTC
j_gene: TRBJ2-1; v_gene: TRBV5-4; d_gene: NA; abundance: few; CDR3aa: CASSLKRESYNEQFF; CDR3nt: TGTGCCAGCAGCTTGAAACGGGAATCCTACAATGAGCAGTTCTTC
j_gene: TRBJ2-3; v_gene: TRBV7-6; d_gene: NA; abundance: NA; CDR3aa: CASSLSETSTDTQYF; CDR3nt: TGTGCCAGCAGCTTAAGTGAGACTAGCACAGATACGCAGTATTTT
j_gene: TRBJ2-1; v_gene: TRBV19; d_gene: TRBD1; abundance: NA; CDR3aa: CASSLTGSSYNEQFF; CDR3nt: TGTGCCAGTAGTTTGACAGGGAGCTCCTACAATGAGCAGTTCTTC
j_gene: TRBJ2-7; v_gene: TRBV13; d_gene: TRBD2; abundance: NA; CDR3aa: CASSLGTSASYEQYF; CDR3nt: TGTGCCAGCAGCTTGGGGACTAGCGCCTCCTACGAGCAGTACTTC
j_gene: TRBJ2-7; v_gene: TRBV4-3; d_gene: NA; abundance: few; CDR3aa: CASSHAQGGLHEQYF; CDR3nt: TGCGCCAGCAGCCACGCACAGGGAGGCCTTCACGAGCAGTACTTC
j_gene: TRBJ2-7; v_gene: TRBV4-3; d_gene: TRBD1; abundance: once; CDR3aa: CASSQDMSGGFYEQYF; CDR3nt: TGCGCCAGCAGCCAAGATATGTCAGGGGGATTCTACGAGCAGTACTTC
j_gene: TRBJ2-5; v_gene: TRBV28; d_gene: NA; abundance: NA; CDR3aa: CASSPGQLQETQYF; CDR3nt: TGTGCCAGCAGCCCAGGACAGCTTCAAGAGACCCAGTACTTC
j_gene: TRBJ2-7; v_gene: TRBV5-6; d_gene: NA; abundance: few; CDR3aa: CASKPQVQFHEQYF; CDR3nt: TGTGCCAGCAAACCACAGGTCCAATTCCACGAGCAGTACTTC
j_gene: TRBJ2-3; v_gene: TRBV7-6; d_gene: TRBD2; abundance: NA; CDR3aa: CASSSLAGGTDTQYF; CDR3nt: TGTGCCAGCAGCTCACTAGCGGGGGGAACAGATACGCAGTATTTT
j_gene: TRBJ1-4; v_gene: TRBV4-1; d_gene: NA; abundance: few; CDR3aa: CASSQERKLSTNSEKLFF; CDR3nt: TGCGCCAGCAGCCAAGAGAGAAAGCTTTCAACTAATAGTGAAAAACTGTTTTTT
j_gene: TRBJ2-1; v_gene: TRBV27; d_gene: NA; abundance: NA; CDR3aa: CASSRPDNEQFF; CDR3nt: TGTGCCAGCAGCCGCCCGGACAATGAGCAGTTCTTC
j_gene: TRBJ2-3; v_gene: TRBV28; d_gene: NA; abundance: NA; CDR3aa: CASSDRSSTDTQYF; CDR3nt: TGTGCCAGCAGTGACAGATCTAGCACAGATACGCAGTATTTT
j_gene: TRBJ2-7; v_gene: TRBV7-9; d_gene: NA; abundance: NA; CDR3aa: CASSLGYADVGQNTYEQYF; CDR3nt: TGTGCCAGCAGCTTAGGGTACGCCGACGTAGGACAGAACACCTACGAGCAGTACTTC
j_gene: TRBJ2-5; v_gene: TRBV6-5; d_gene: NA; abundance: NA; CDR3aa: CASSYRYQETQYF; CDR3nt: TGTGCCAGCAGTTACAGGTACCAAGAGACCCAGTACTTC
j_gene: TRBJ2-5; v_gene: TRBV6-6; d_gene: TRBD2; abundance: NA; CDR3aa: CASTPRTSGQETQYF; CDR3nt: TGTGCCAGCACTCCGCGAACTAGCGGGCAAGAGACCCAGTACTTC
j_gene: TRBJ2-3; v_gene: TRBV5-6; d_gene: TRBD2; abundance: once; CDR3aa: CASSPGLPLSTDTQYF; CDR3nt: TGTGCCAGCAGCCCGGGACTACCCCTGAGCACAGATACGCAGTATTTT
j_gene: TRBJ2-2; v_gene: TRBV6-1; d_gene: NA; abundance: few; CDR3aa: CASWYDMNTGELFF; CDR3nt: TGTGCCAGCTGGTACGATATGAACACCGGGGAGCTGTTTTTT
j_gene: TRBJ1-4; v_gene: TRBV28; d_gene: NA; abundance: once; CDR3aa: CASSLEGSLGGEKLFF; CDR3nt: TGTGCCAGCAGTTTAGAAGGTAGCTTAGGAGGTGAAAAACTGTTTTTT
j_gene: TRBJ1-1; v_gene: TRBV6-5; d_gene: NA; abundance: NA; CDR3aa: CASSYGGNTEAFF; CDR3nt: TGTGCCAGCAGTTACGGGGGGAACACTGAAGCTTTCTTT
j_gene: TRBJ2-7; v_gene: TRBV27; d_gene: NA; abundance: NA; CDR3aa: CASSLSEGTVSYEQYF; CDR3nt: TGTGCCAGCAGTTTATCGGAGGGGACTGTATCCTACGAGCAGTACTTC
j_gene: TRBJ2-1; v_gene: TRBV27; d_gene: NA; abundance: NA; CDR3aa: CASSPRSGGSYNEQFF; CDR3nt: TGTGCCAGCAGTCCCCGAAGTGGAGGCTCCTACAATGAGCAGTTCTTC